Listed here is a single TCR beta chain. Survey-level immunoSEQ v3.0 assays were run. Sequencing was performed with immunoSEQ multiplex PCR; in TCRdb, only in-frame clones are kept and a portion is missing. The sample has about 33,000 clones, 90% to 97% seen once. V was clipped by 7 bases and J by 5 bases, with 12 bases between them. CDR3 length equals 13 residues. Looked up from germline, CDR1 is MNHEY and CDR2 is SVGAGI. This entry is derived from a study of long-term antiretroviral therapy in people with HIV. This sequence joins TRBV6-5 and TRBJ1-5; no clear D gene. This TCR came from a young man with HIV. The sample here was unsorted PBMCs, taken around 6.6 years after starting antiretroviral therapy. CDR3 sequence (DNA): TGTGCCAGCACAAGGTCACCTCATCAGCCCCAGCATTTT. This translates into CASTRSPHQPQHF.